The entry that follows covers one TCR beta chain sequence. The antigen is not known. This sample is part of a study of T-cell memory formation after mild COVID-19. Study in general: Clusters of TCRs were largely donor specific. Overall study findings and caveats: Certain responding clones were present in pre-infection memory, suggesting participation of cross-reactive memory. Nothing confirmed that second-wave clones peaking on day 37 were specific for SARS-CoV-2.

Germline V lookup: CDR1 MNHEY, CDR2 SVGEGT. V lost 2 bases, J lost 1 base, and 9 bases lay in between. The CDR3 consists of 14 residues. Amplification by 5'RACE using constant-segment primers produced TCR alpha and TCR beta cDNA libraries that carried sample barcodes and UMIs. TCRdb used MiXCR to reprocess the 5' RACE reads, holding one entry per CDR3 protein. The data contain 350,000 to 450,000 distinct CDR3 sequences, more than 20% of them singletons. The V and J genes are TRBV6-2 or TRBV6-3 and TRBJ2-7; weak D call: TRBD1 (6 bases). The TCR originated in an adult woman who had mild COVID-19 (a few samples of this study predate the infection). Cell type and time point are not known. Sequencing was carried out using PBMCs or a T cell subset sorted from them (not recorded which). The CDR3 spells CASSYGQGSYEQYF. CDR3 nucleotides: TGTGCCAGCAGTTACGGGCAGGGGTCCTACGAGCAGTACTTC.